A single sample is the source of the 5 T cell receptor beta chains below, sequenced in a study of CXCR3-negative and CXCR3-positive naive CD8 T cells. Overall study findings and caveats: Against CXCR3-negative naive cells, CXCR3-positive naive cells showed more hydrophobic TRB CDR3s.

The authors prepared UMI-labeled TRB cDNA libraries by 5' RACE. After re-calling the 5' RACE reads, TCRdb lists one entry per CDR3 protein, DNA absent. The sample totals 5,000 to 6,000 distinct CDR3 sequences. The antigens for these receptors are not known. Sequenced: naive CXCR3+ CD8+ T cells from blood. Subset denoted: CD45RO-CCR7+CD27+CD95- naive CD8+ T cells expressing CXCR3 (TNR3+). These receptors were obtained from a human donor in good health. Some clones in this sample may be carry-over from other donors' samples.

The genes are TRBV5-1 and TRBJ2-1. CDR3 size: 14 residues. CDR1 and CDR2 (germline): SGHRS, YFSETQ. The CDR3 reads CASSSSVTYNEQFF.

In terms of frequency, this clonotype is medium-sized. The chain links TRBV20-1 to TRBJ1-4; TCRdb gives TRBD1 as the D gene, but with no DNA this cannot be confirmed. The CDR3 has 13 residues. Germline lookup yields CDR1 DFQATT and CDR2 SNEGSKA (reference sequence). CDR3 in amino acids: CSAPGGANEKLFF.

This chain uses TRBV21-1 with TRBJ2-7; the D gene TCRdb calls, TRBD2, cannot be checked with no DNA. TRBV21-1 corresponds to a pseudogene. This CDR3 is built from 17 residues. The CDR3: CASSNSAISGSSYEQYF.

The V call is TRBV7-9, the J call TRBJ1-4. This CDR3 is 15 amino acids long. Germline V gene data show CDR1 as SEHNR and CDR2 as FQNEAQ (reference sequence). The CDR3 region is CASSLQDGFNEKLFF.

This clonotype registers medium-sized by frequency. V is TRBV3-1 and J is TRBJ2-5; TCRdb returns TRBD1, unconfirmable since there is no DNA. The CDR3 has 16 residues. Germline V gene lookup returns CDR1 LGHDT and CDR2 YNNKEL (reference sequence). CDR3: CASSPPRDRRGETQYF.